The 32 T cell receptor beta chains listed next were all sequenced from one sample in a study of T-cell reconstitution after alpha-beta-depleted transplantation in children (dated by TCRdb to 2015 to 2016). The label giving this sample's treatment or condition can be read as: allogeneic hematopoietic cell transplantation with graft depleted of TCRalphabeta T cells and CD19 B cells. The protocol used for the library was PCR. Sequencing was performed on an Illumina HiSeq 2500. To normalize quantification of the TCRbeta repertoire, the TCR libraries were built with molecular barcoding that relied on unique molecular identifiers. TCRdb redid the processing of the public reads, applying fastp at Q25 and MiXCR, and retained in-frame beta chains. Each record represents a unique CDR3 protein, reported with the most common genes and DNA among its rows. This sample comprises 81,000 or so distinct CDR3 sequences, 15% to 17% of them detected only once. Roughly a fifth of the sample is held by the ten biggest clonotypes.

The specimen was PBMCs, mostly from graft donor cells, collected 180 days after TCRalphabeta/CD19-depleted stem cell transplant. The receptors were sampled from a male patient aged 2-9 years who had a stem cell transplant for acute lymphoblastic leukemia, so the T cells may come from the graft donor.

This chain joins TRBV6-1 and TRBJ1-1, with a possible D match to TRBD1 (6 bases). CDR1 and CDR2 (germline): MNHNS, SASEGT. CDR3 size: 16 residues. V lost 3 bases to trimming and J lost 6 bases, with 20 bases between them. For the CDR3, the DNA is TGTGCCAGCAGTGACAGCCATACTACAGGGATGGCTGAAGCTTTCTTT. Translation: CASSDSHTTGMAEAFF.

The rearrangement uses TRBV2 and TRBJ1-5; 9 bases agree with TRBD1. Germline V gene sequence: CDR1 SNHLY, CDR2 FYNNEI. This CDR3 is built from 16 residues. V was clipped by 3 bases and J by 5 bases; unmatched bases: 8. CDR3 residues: CASSDPGQGHDQPQHF. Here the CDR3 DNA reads TGTGCCAGCAGTGACCCTGGACAGGGGCACGATCAGCCCCAGCATTTT.

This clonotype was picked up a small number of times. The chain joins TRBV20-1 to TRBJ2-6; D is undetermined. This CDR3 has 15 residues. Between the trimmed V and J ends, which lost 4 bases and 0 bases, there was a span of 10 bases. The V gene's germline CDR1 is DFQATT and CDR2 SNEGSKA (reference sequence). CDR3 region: CSANQGNSGANVLTF. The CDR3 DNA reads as TGCAGTGCTAATCAAGGGAACTCTGGGGCCAACGTCCTGACTTTC.

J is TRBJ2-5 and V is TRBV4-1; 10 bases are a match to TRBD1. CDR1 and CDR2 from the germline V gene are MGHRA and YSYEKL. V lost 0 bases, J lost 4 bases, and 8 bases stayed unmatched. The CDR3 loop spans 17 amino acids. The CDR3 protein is CASSQDPPTGGIETQYF. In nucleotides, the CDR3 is TGCGCCAGCAGCCAAGATCCCCCGACAGGGGGCATAGAGACCCAGTACTTC.

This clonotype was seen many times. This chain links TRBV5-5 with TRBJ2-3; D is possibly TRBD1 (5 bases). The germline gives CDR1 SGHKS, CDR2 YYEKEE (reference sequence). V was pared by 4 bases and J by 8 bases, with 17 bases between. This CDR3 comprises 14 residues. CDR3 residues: CASSLRDRAPTQYF. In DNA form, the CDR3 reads TGTGCCAGCAGCCTACGAGACAGAGCCCCTACGCAGTATTTT.

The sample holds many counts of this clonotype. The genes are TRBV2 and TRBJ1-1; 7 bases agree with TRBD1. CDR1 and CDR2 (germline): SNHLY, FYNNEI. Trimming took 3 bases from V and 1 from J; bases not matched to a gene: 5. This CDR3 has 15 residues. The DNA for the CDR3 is TGTGCCAGCAGTGACACGGGACAGAAGAACACTGAAGCTTTCTTT. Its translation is CASSDTGQKNTEAFF.

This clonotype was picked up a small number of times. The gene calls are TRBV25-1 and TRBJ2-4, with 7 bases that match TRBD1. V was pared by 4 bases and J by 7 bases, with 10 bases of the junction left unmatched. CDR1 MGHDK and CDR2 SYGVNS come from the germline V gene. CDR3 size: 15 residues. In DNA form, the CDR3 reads TGTGCCAGCAGTGCGACAGGGCTTGAGGAGAACATTCAGTACTTC. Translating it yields CASSATGLEENIQYF.

The CDR3 loop reads CASSASARGNTEAFF. In nucleotides, the CDR3 is TGTGCCAGCAGCGCGTCGGCGAGAGGGAACACTGAAGCTTTCTTT. The chain is built from TRBV12-3 or TRBV12-4 and TRBJ1-1; D not certain. Trimming shortened V by 6 bases and J by 1 base, and 15 bases separated the two germline ends. This CDR3 comprises 15 residues.

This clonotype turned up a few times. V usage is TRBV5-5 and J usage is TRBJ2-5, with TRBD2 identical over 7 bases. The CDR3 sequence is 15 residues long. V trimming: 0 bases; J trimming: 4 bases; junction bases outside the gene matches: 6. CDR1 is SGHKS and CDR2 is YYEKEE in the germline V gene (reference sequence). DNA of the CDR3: TGTGCCAGCAGCTTGGGATCGCGCGGGGGAGAGACCCAGTACTTC. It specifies CASSLGSRGGETQYF. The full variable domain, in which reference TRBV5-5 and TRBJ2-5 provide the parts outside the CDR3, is DAGVTQSPTHLIKTRGQQVTLRCSPISGHKSVSWYQQVLGQGPQFIFQYYEKEERGRGNFPDRFSARQFPNYSSELNVNALLLGDSALYLCASSLGSRGGETQYFGPGTRLLVL.

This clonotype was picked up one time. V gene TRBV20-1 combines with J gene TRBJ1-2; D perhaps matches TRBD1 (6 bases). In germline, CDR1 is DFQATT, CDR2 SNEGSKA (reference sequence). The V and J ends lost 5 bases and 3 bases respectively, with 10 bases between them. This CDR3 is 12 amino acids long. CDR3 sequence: CSAEDSYYGYTF. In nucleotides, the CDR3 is TGCAGTGCTGAGGACAGCTACTATGGCTACACCTTC.

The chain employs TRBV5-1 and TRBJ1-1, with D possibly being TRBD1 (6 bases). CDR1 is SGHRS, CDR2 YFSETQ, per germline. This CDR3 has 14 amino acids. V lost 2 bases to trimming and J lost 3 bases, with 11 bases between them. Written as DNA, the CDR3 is TGCGCCAGCAGCTTACAGGGCGGAGACACTGAAGCTTTCTTT. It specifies CASSLQGGDTEAFF.

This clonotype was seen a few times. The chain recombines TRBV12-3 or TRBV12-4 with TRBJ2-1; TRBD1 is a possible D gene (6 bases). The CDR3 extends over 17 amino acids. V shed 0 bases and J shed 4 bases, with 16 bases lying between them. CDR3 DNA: TGTGCCAGCAGTTTAGCCCGAAGGACAGACAGATACAATGAGCAGTTCTTC. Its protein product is CASSLARRTDRYNEQFF.

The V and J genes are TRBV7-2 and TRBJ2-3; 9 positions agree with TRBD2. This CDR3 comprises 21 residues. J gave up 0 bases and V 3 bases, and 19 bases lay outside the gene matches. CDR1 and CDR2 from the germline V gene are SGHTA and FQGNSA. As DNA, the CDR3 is TGTGCCAGCAGCTTGGGGGGTCGGGGGTTAAGCGGGGGGTTCAGCACAGATACGCAGTATTTT. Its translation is CASSLGGRGLSGGFSTDTQYF.

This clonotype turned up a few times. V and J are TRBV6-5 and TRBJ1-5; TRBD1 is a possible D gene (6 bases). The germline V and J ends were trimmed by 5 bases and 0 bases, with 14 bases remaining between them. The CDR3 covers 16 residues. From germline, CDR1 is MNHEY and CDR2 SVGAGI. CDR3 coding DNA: TGTGCCAGCAGTAACGGGGGACACCTTAGCAATCAGCCCCAGCATTTT. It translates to CASSNGGHLSNQPQHF.

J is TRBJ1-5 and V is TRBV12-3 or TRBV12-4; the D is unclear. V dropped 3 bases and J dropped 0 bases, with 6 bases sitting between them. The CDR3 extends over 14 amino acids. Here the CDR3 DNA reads TGTGCCAGCAGTTTGCGATTTAGCAATCAGCCCCAGCATTTT. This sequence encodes CASSLRFSNQPQHF.

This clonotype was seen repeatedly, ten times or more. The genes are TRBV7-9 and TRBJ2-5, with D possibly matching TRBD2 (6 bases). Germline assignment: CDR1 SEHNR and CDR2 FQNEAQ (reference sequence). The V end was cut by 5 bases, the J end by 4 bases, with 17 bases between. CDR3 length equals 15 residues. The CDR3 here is CASSLGDSKGETQYF. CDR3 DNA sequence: TGTGCCAGCAGCCTAGGGGACTCCAAGGGAGAGACCCAGTACTTC. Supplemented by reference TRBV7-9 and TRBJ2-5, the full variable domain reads DTGVSQNPRHKITKRGQNVTFRCDPISEHNRLYWYRQTLGQGPEFLTYFQNEAQLEKSRLLSDRFSAERPKGSFSTLEIQRTEQGDSAMYLCASSLGDSKGETQYFGPGTRLLVL.

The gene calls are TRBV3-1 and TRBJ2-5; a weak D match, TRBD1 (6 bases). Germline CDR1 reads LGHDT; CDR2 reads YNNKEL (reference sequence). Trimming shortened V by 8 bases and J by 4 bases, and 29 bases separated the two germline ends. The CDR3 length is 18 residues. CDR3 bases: TGTGCCAGCTGTTATTGGACCGGGACATCCAGAAGGGGAGAGACCCAGTACTTC. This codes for CASCYWTGTSRRGETQYF.

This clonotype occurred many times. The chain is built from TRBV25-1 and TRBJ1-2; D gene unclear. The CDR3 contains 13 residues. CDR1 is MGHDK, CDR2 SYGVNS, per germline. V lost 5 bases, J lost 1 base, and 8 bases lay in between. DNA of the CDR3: TGTGCCAGCAGTCTAGGGAGTAACTATGGCTACACCTTC. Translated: CASSLGSNYGYTF.

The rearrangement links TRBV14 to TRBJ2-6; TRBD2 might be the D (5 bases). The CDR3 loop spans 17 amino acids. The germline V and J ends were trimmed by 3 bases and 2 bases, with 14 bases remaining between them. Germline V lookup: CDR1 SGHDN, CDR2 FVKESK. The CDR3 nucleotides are TGTGCCAGCAGCCAGTACTCCGGGAACCCTGGGGCCAACGTCCTGACTTTC. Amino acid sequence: CASSQYSGNPGANVLTF.

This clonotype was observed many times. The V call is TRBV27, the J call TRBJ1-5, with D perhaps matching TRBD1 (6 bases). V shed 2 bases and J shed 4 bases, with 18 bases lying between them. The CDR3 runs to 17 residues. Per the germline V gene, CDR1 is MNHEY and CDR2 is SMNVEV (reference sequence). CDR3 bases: TGTGCCAGCAGTTTAAAAGGGGGTGGAAAAGGAAATCAGCCCCAGCATTTT. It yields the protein CASSLKGGGKGNQPQHF.

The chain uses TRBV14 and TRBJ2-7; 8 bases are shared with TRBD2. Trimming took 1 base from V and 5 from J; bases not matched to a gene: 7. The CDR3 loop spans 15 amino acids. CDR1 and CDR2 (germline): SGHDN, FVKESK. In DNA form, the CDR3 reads TGTGCCAGCAGCCAAGGACGGGGGGGCCGAAACGAGCAGTACTTC. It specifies CASSQGRGGRNEQYF.

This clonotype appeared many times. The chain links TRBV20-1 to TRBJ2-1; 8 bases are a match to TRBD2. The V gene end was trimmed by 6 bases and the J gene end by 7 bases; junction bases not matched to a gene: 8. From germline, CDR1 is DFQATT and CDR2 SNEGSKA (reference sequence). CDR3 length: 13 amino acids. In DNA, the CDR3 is TGCAGTGCAGTCGGGAGGGAGGTTAATGAGCAGTTCTTC. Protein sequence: CSAVGREVNEQFF.

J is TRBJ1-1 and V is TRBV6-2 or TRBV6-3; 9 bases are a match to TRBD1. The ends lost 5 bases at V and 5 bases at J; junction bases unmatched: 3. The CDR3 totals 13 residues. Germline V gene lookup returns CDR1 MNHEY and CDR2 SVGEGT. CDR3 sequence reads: CASSAGTGTEAFF. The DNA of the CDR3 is TGTGCCAGCAGTGCCGGGACAGGGACTGAAGCTTTCTTT.

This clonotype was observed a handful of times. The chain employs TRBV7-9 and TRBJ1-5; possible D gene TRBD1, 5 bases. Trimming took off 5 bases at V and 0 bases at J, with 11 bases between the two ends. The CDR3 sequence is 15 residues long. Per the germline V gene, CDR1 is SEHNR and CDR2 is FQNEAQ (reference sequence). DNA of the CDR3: TGTGCCAGCAGCACGAGCAGGGTTAGCAATCAGCCCCAGCATTTT. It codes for CASSTSRVSNQPQHF.

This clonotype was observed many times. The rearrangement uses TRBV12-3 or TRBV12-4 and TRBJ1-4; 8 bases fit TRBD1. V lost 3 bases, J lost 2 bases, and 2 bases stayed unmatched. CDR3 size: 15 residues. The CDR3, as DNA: TGTGCCAGCAGTTTGGACAGGGAGACTAATGAAAAACTGTTTTTT. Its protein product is CASSLDRETNEKLFF.

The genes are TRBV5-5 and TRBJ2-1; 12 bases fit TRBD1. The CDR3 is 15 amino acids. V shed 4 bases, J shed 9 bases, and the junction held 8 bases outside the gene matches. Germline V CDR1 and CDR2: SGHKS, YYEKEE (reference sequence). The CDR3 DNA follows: TGTGCCAGCAGCCCGGGGACAGGGGGCTTTGGTGAGCAGTTCTTC. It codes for CASSPGTGGFGEQFF.

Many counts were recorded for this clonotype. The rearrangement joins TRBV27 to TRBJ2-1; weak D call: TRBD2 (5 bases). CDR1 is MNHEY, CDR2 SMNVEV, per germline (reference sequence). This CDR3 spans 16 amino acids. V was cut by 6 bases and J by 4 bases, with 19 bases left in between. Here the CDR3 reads CASSGLTSGEYNEQFF. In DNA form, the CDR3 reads TGTGCCAGCAGCGGACTTACTAGTGGAGAGTACAATGAGCAGTTCTTC.

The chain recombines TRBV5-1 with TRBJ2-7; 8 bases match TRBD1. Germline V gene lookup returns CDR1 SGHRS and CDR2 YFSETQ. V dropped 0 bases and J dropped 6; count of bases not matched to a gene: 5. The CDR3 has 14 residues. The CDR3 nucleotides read TGCGCCAGCAGCTTGGCCGACAGGGGATCCGAGCAGTACTTC. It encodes CASSLADRGSEQYF.

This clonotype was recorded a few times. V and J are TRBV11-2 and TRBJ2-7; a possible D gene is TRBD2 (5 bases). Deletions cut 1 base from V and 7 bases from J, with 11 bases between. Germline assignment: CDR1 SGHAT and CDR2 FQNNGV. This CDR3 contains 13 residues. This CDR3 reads CASSLAGIGEQYF. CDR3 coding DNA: TGTGCCAGCAGCTTAGCGGGAATAGGGGAGCAGTACTTC. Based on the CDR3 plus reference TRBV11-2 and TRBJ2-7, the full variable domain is EAGVAQSPRYKIIEKRQSVAFWCNPISGHATLYWYQQILGQGPKLLIQFQNNGVVDDSQLPKDRFSAERLKGVDSTLKIQPAKLEDSAVYLCASSLAGIGEQYFGPGTRLTVT.

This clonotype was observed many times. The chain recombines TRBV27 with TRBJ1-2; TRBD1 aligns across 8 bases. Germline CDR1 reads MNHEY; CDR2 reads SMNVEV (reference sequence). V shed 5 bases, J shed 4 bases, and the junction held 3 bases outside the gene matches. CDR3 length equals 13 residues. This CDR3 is CASSPTGGYGYTF. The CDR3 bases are TGTGCCAGCAGTCCCACAGGGGGCTATGGCTACACCTTC.

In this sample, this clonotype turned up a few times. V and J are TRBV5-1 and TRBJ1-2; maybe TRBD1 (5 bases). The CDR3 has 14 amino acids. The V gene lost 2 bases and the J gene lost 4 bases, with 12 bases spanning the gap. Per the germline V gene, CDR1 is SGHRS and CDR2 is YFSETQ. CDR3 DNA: TGCGCCAGCAGCTTAATGACAGACGGCTATGGCTACACCTTC. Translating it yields CASSLMTDGYGYTF.

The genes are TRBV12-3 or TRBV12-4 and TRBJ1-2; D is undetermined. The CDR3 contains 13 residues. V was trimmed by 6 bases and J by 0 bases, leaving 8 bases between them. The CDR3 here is CASSPPSNYGYTF. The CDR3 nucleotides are TGTGCCAGCAGCCCTCCATCTAACTATGGCTACACCTTC.